Presented here are 10 T cell receptor beta chains from one specimen sequenced in a study of cytotoxic CD8 clonotypes in ibrutinib-treated CLL. Sequencing was performed with immunoSEQ multiplex PCR; in TCRdb, only in-frame clones are kept and a portion is missing. The table records some 100,000 clones, approximately 58% of them present only once. The source was PBMCs, collected after 24 months of ibrutinib treatment. These receptors all stem from a human donor with chronic lymphocytic leukemia.

This chain joins TRBV5-1 and TRBJ2-1; 9 nucleotides match TRBD2. Germline V CDR1 and CDR2: SGHRS, YFSETQ. The CDR3 contains 14 residues. Germline trimming cut 7 bases from V and 7 bases from J; bases unmatched to any gene: 9. The CDR3 loop reads CASRGSGGRNEQFF. CDR3 bases: TGCGCCAGCCGGGGGAGCGGGGGGCGGAATGAGCAGTTCTTC.

The chain links TRBV29-1 to TRBJ1-1; 7 bases line up with TRBD1. The CDR3 sequence is 13 residues long. Trimming took 4 bases from V and 5 from J; bases not matched to a gene: 7. Per germline, CDR1 SQVTM and CDR2 ANQGSEA. CDR3 region: CSVVRGLGTEAFF. DNA of the CDR3: TGCAGCGTTGTAAGGGGGCTGGGAACTGAAGCTTTCTTT.

This sequence joins TRBV6-5 and TRBJ1-5, with D hard to call. The V gene's germline CDR1 is MNHEY and CDR2 SVGAGI. Trimming removed 4 bases from V and 4 bases from J, with 11 bases in between. CDR3 length: 14 amino acids. The CDR3 nucleotides are TGTGCCAGCAGTTCCCTCGATTCGAATCAGCCCCAGCATTTT. Translating gives CASSSLDSNQPQHF.

V and J are TRBV30 and TRBJ1-5; D is perhaps TRBD1 (6 bases). The V end lost 4 bases, the J end lost 2 bases, and 12 bases lay between the germline ends. The germline CDR1 and CDR2 sequences are GTSNPN and SVGIG (reference sequence). The CDR3 contains 14 residues. CDR3 region: CAWKAGEGNQPQHF. As DNA, the CDR3 is TGTGCCTGGAAGGCAGGGGAGGGCAATCAGCCCCAGCATTTT.

This chain connects TRBV7-9 to TRBJ1-2; D remains ambiguous. Trimming left V 5 bases short and J 1 base short, with 5 bases between. The germline CDR1 and CDR2 sequences are SEHNR and FQNEAQ (reference sequence). The CDR3 covers 12 residues. For the CDR3, the DNA is TGTGCCAGCAGCAGAAATAACTATGGCTACACCTTC. Protein sequence: CASSRNNYGYTF.

The chain carries TRBV11-3 and TRBJ2-5; possibly TRBD1 or TRBD2 for D (5 bases each). The CDR3 has 17 amino acids. CDR1 SGHNT and CDR2 YENEEA come from the germline V gene. The V and J ends lost 0 bases and 2 bases respectively, with 16 bases between them. The CDR3 loop reads CASSLDRWGKLQETQYF. For the CDR3, the DNA is TGTGCCAGCAGCTTAGATAGGTGGGGGAAACTACAAGAGACCCAGTACTTC.

The chain links TRBV6-1 to TRBJ2-7; TRBD1 matches 10 bases. Germline V gene lookup returns CDR1 MNHNS and CDR2 SASEGT. Losses at the gene ends were 2 bases for V and 2 bases for J; bases not matched to a gene: 15. The CDR3 length is 19 residues. DNA of the CDR3: TGTGCCAGCAGTGAACGGAGGGGGACAGGGGACCGGTGGGCCTACGAGCAGTACTTC. The encoded protein is CASSERRGTGDRWAYEQYF.

This chain joins TRBV7-2 and TRBJ1-1; unclear D gene. CDR1 is SGHTA and CDR2 is FQGNSA in the germline V gene. The CDR3 covers 13 residues. Trimming took 1 base from V and 2 from J, leaving 5 bases between them. The DNA for the CDR3 is TGTGCCAGCAGCTTAGACAGCAACACTGAAGCTTTCTTT. It yields the protein CASSLDSNTEAFF. Variable domain in full (rest from reference TRBV7-2 and TRBJ1-1): GAGVSQSPSNKVTEKGKDVELRCDPISGHTALYWYRQSLGQGLEFLIYFQGNSAPDKSGLPSDRFSAERTGGSVSTLTIQRTQQEDSAVYLCASSLDSNTEAFFGQGTRLTVV.

The rearrangement links TRBV2 to TRBJ2-1, with a possible D match to TRBD1 (5 bases). There are 12 residues in the CDR3. Per germline, CDR1 SNHLY and CDR2 FYNNEI. The V and J ends lost 7 bases and 7 bases respectively, with 11 bases between them. The CDR3 loop reads CASTRALNEQFF. The CDR3 DNA reads TGTGCCAGCACCAGGGCTTTGAATGAGCAGTTCTTC.

This chain joins TRBV30 and TRBJ1-1, with no clear D. CDR3 size: 15 residues. V was pared by 0 bases and J by 4 bases, with 15 bases between. CDR1 is GTSNPN and CDR2 is SVGIG in the germline V gene (reference sequence). CDR3: CAWSVSRQARTEAFF. CDR3 nucleotides: TGTGCCTGGAGTGTCTCCCGGCAGGCCCGCACTGAAGCTTTCTTT.